The clone carrying this T cell receptor beta chain was seen ten or more times. Tregs were sorted as CD4+CD25+CD127-/low cells. Germline loops: CDR1 SGHTA, CDR2 FQGNSA. The CDR3 spans 15 residues. Deletions cut 0 bases from V and 2 bases from J, with 11 bases between. After constant-region reverse-primer amplification, full-length variable regions underwent semi-nested PCR with Nested Universal Primer A. TCRdb reprocessed the 5' RACE reads via MiXCR and lists one record per CDR3 protein. The repertoire consists of about 43,000 distinct CDR3 sequences, with 22% occurring once and the leading ten covering roughly 4%.

The chain uses TRBV7-2 and TRBJ2-7; maybe TRBD1 (6 bases). This TCR was recovered from a female donor with breast cancer. Sequencing was carried out using Tregs sorted from a lymph node. Here the CDR3 reads CASSLARGSAYEQYF. CDR3 coding DNA: TGTGCCAGCAGCTTAGCCAGGGGAAGCGCCTACGAGCAGTACTTC.